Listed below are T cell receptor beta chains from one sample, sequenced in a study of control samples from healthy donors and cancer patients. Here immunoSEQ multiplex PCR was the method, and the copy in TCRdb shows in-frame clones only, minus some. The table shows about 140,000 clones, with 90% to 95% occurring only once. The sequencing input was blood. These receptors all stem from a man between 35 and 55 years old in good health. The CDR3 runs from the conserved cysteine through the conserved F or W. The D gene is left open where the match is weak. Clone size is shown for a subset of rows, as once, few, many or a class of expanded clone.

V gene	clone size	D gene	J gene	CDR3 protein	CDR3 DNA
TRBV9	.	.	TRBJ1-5	CASSGGDSNQPQHF	TGTGCCAGCAGCGGGGGGGATAGCAATCAGCCCCAGCATTTT
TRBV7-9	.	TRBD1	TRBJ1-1	CASSLRQGLGTEAFF	TGTGCCAGCAGCTTAAGACAGGGGTTGGGCACTGAAGCTTTCTTT
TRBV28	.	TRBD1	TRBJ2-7	CASSTGARPTYEQYF	TGTGCCAGCTCTACAGGGGCCCGACCAACCTACGAGCAGTACTTC
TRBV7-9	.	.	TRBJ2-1	CASSSSDSYNEQFF	TGTGCCAGCAGTTCATCGGACAGCTACAATGAGCAGTTCTTC
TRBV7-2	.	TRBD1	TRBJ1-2	CASSPGTGTAGYTF	TGTGCCAGCAGCCCCGGGACAGGGACAGCTGGCTACACCTTC
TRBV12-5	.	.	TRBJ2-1	CASGGVGGREQFF	TGTGCTAGTGGTGGAGTTGGGGGACGGGAGCAGTTCTTC
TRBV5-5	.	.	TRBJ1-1	CASSLGDSRVYTEAFF	TGTGCCAGCAGCTTGGGAGACAGCCGCGTGTACACTGAAGCTTTCTTT
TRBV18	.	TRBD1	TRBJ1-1	CASSRRDRGPEAFF	TGTGCCAGCTCACGCCGGGACAGGGGGCCTGAAGCTTTCTTT
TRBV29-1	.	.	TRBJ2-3	CSVEYRVGADTQYF	TGCAGCGTTGAATACAGGGTAGGCGCAGATACGCAGTATTTT
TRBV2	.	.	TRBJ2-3	CASSEVADTQYF	TGTGCCAGCAGTGAGGTAGCAGATACGCAGTATTTT
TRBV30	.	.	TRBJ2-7	CAWSVLGWGMGEQYF	TGTGCCTGGAGTGTACTAGGCTGGGGGATGGGCGAGCAGTACTTC
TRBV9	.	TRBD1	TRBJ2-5	CASSVGDRSQETQYF	TGTGCCAGCAGCGTAGGGGACAGGTCCCAAGAGACCCAGTACTTC
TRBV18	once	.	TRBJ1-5	CASSSQQDNRNQPQHF	TGTGCCAGCTCATCACAACAGGACAACCGCAATCAGCCCCAGCATTTT
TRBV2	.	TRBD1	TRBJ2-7	CASSSQGQGDEQYF	TGTGCCAGCAGTTCCCAGGGACAGGGAGACGAGCAGTACTTC
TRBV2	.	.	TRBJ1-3	CASTEGRAGNTIYF	TGTGCCAGCACCGAGGGCAGGGCTGGAAACACCATATATTTT
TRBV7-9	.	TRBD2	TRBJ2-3	CASSAPAGDFPDTQYF	TGTGCCAGCAGCGCTCCAGCGGGAGACTTCCCAGATACGCAGTATTTT
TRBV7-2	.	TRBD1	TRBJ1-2	CASENRGDYGYTF	TGTGCCAGTGAAAACAGGGGCGACTATGGCTACACCTTC
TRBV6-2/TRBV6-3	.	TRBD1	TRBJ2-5	CASSYAGGLETQYF	TGTGCCAGCAGTTACGCAGGGGGCTTGGAGACCCAGTACTTC
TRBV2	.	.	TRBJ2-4	CASSNRILKNIQYF	TGTGCCAGCAGTAACAGAATCCTCAAAAACATTCAGTACTTC
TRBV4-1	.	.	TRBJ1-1	CASSRLLYEAFF	TGCGCCAGCAGCCGACTATTATATGAAGCTTTCTTT
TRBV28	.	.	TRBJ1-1	CASSLLTQMNTEAFF	TGTGCCAGCAGTTTATTGACGCAAATGAACACTGAAGCTTTCTTT
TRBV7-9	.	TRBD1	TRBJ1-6	CASSLTGEGSPLHF	TGTGCCAGCAGCTTAACAGGGGAGGGTTCACCCCTCCACTTT
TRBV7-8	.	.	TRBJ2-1	CASSPLSLAANNEQFF	TGTGCCAGCAGCCCACTAAGTTTAGCGGCGAACAATGAGCAGTTCTTC
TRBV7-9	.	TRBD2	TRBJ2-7	CASSLAGTSSFYEQYF	TGTGCCAGCAGCCTAGCCGGGACTAGCTCCTTCTACGAGCAGTACTTC
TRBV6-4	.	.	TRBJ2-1	CASSVTPSYNEQFF	TGTGCCAGCAGTGTCACCCCTTCCTACAATGAGCAGTTCTTC
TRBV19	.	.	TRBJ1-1	CASLQANTEAFF	TGTGCCAGCTTACAGGCGAACACTGAAGCTTTCTTT
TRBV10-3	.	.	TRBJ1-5	CAISETREKAQHF	TGTGCCATCAGTGAGACACGGGAGAAGGCCCAGCATTTT
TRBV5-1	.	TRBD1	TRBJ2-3	CASSKGQSRGRGADTQYF	TGCGCCAGCAGCAAGGGACAGTCCAGAGGCAGGGGCGCAGATACGCAGTATTTT
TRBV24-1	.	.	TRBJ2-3	CATSRHPSSTDTQYF	TGTGCCACCTCCAGACATCCGTCTAGCACAGATACGCAGTATTTT
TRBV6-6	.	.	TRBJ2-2	CASSYGDTGELFF	TGTGCCAGCAGTTACGGGGACACCGGGGAGCTGTTTTTT
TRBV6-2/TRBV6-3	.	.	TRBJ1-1	CASSYQREAFF	TGTGCCAGCAGTTACCAGAGAGAAGCTTTCTTT
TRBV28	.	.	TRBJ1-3	CASRAASSGAITIYF	TGTGCCAGCAGGGCCGCCTCATCAGGGGCGATAACCATATATTTT
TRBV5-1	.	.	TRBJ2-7	CASSYGTVEQYF	TGCGCCAGCAGTTATGGCACAGTGGAGCAGTACTTC
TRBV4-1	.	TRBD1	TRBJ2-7	CASSQDGTGTGSYEQYF	TGCGCCAGCAGCCAAGATGGGACCGGGACAGGGTCCTACGAGCAGTACTTC
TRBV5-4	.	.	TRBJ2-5	CASSPPVVIGSPQETQYF	TGTGCCAGCAGCCCACCTGTTGTGATAGGGAGCCCCCAAGAGACCCAGTACTTC